This passage covers 2 T cell receptor beta chains from one sample sequenced in a study of blood T cell repertoires in COVID-19. The repertoire was sequenced with immunoSEQ multiplex PCR; TCRdb's copy has only in-frame clones and lacks some. The profile shows around 330,000 clones, around 90% of them singletons. Sample: PBMCs or T cells enriched from blood (not recorded which). The receptors were sampled from a man aged 60 to 69 who had recovered from COVID-19.

J is TRBJ2-1 and V is TRBV27; D perhaps matches TRBD1 (6 bases). The V end was cut by 5 bases, the J end by 0 bases, with 11 bases between. CDR1 and CDR2 (germline): MNHEY, SMNVEV (reference sequence). The CDR3 sequence is 15 residues long. In DNA, the CDR3 is TGTGCCAGCAGTGGATCGGACAGCTCCTACAATGAGCAGTTCTTC. This gives the protein CASSGSDSSYNEQFF.

V is TRBV19 and J is TRBJ2-2, with 11 bases lining up with TRBD2. The CDR3 contains 17 residues. In germline, CDR1 is LNHDA, CDR2 SQIVND (reference sequence). J gave up 7 bases and V 5 bases, and 12 bases lay outside the gene matches. The CDR3 DNA reads as TGTGCCAGTAGTCCCTTCACTAGCGGGGGAATAGGCGGGGAGCTGTTTTTT. Residues: CASSPFTSGGIGGELFF.